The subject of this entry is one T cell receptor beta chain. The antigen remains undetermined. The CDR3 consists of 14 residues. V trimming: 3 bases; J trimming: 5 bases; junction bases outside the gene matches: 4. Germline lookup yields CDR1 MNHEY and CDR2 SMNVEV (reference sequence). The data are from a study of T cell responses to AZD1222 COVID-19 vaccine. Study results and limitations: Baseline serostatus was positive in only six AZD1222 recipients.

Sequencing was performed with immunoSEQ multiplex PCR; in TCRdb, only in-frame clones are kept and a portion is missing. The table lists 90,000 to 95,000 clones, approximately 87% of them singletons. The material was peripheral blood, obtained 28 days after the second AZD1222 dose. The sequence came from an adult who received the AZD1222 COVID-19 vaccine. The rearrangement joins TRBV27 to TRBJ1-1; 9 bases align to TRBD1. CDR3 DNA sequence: TGTGCCAGCAGTTTCGGGACAGGGCCAACTGAAGCTTTCTTT. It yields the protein CASSFGTGPTEAFF.